This T cell receptor beta chain was observed in a study of T cell responses to AZD1222 COVID-19 vaccine (dated by TCRdb to the early 2020s). Describing the broader study: AZD1222 recipients given second doses at about 4 weeks or at about 12 weeks were pooled, since spike-specific TCR depth and breadth were not found to differ between the two schedules. TCR sequencing was performed for some 250 trial participants, of whom some 200 were given two doses of AZD1222 and roughly 25 were given two doses of MenACWY control vaccine. Trial participants were enrolled by age into subgroups of 18-55, 56-69 and 70-plus years, and around 140, 26 and 57 TCR-sequenced participants, respectively, were included in these subgroups. Study-wide findings and limitations: Only five to seven AZD1222 recipients were SARS-CoV-2 seropositive at baseline, limiting conclusions about previously exposed vaccinees. In the small 56-69-year group, the increase in depth fell short of significance, most likely because of low power. Reportedly, close to half of the unique spike-specific TCRs recognized epitopes lying outside the regions that are mutated in the B.1.351 and B.1.1.7 variants. After two AZD1222 doses, both the breadth and the depth of spike-specific TCRs were significantly higher than at day 0 and than in MenACWY recipients. Because no samples from the day 14 peak response were available, repertoires could be characterized only after the peak T cell response. The vaccine-associated CD4 TCRs covered the entire spike protein, and the dominant responses fell in regions 160-218 and 743-854. Participants were mostly white British and included more females than males, and it was suggested by the authors that clonal diversity may have been underestimated.

In regard to this clone: The clone's antigen remains unknown. No clone much larger than this one lies a single base away; base qualities are absent.

The label giving this sample's time point can be read as: baseline before first vaccination. The vaccinee samples were drawn from two UK trials, COV001 and COV002, one of which was a single-blind randomized controlled phase 2/3 trial testing AZD1222 (ChAdOx1 nCoV-19) in healthy adults. For TCRbeta chain sequencing, PBMC samples from trial participants were taken at day 0 and at day 28 after the second dose. The trim is 5 bases for V and 0 bases for J, with a gap of 7 bases between the germline ends. Taken from cysteine to phenylalanine, the CDR3 has 13 residues. The sequence is cut down to CDR3 DNA, 39 bases in frame from base 1. As encoded in the germline V gene, CDR1 is KGHSH while CDR2 is LQKENI. The CDR3 regions of human TCRbeta chains were analyzed by immunosequencing. On the authors' methods: TCRs in the repertoires were matched against a reference library of SARS-CoV-2-specific TCRs that had been generated with the MIRA antigen-specificity platform. Breadth was defined as the fraction of unique TCRs that were SARS-CoV-2-associated. Depth was defined as the fraction of total T cells that were SARS-CoV-2-associated. Using the MIRA data, each spike-specific TCR was assigned both to the spike region to which the TCR was reactive and to a CD4 or CD8 class. Log10-transformed breadth and depth values were compared by one-way ANOVA with Sidak's multiple comparisons tests. Entries here come from immuneACCESS through TCRdb and include only in-frame sequences with V and J called. Some clones fail to appear in such tables; in the studies checked, an unresolved V gene covers under half of the shortfall, and the cause of the remainder is unknown. That table is the source of V, J and clone size, and D and trimming were worked out from the DNA. The sample data list about 140,000 clones, and 80% to 90% of these were observed just once. Jointly, the top ten make up about 3% of the sample.

Specimen: peripheral blood, collected on day 0 of AZD1222 vaccination. The source is an adult in good health. The sequence joins TRBV18 to TRBJ2-5; TRBD1 might be the D gene, on 5 matching bases. The DNA sequence reads TGTGCCAGCTCAGAGGACAACCAAGAGACCCAGTACTTC. The encoded protein is CASSEDNQETQYF.